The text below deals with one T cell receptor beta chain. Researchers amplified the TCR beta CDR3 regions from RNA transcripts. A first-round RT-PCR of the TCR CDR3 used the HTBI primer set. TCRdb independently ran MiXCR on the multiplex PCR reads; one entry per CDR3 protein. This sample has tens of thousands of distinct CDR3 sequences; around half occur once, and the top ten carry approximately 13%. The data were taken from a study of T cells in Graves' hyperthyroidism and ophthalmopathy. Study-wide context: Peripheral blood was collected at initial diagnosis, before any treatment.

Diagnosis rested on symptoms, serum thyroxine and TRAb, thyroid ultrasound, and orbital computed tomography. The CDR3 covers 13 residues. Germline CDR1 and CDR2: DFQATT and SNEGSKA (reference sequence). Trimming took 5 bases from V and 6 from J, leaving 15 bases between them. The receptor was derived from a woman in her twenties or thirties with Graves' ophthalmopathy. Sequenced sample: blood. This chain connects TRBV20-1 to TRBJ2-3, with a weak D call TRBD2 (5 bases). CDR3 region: CSAEATRSDTQYF. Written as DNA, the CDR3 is TGCAGTGCTGAGGCAACTAGGTCCGATACGCAGTATTTT.